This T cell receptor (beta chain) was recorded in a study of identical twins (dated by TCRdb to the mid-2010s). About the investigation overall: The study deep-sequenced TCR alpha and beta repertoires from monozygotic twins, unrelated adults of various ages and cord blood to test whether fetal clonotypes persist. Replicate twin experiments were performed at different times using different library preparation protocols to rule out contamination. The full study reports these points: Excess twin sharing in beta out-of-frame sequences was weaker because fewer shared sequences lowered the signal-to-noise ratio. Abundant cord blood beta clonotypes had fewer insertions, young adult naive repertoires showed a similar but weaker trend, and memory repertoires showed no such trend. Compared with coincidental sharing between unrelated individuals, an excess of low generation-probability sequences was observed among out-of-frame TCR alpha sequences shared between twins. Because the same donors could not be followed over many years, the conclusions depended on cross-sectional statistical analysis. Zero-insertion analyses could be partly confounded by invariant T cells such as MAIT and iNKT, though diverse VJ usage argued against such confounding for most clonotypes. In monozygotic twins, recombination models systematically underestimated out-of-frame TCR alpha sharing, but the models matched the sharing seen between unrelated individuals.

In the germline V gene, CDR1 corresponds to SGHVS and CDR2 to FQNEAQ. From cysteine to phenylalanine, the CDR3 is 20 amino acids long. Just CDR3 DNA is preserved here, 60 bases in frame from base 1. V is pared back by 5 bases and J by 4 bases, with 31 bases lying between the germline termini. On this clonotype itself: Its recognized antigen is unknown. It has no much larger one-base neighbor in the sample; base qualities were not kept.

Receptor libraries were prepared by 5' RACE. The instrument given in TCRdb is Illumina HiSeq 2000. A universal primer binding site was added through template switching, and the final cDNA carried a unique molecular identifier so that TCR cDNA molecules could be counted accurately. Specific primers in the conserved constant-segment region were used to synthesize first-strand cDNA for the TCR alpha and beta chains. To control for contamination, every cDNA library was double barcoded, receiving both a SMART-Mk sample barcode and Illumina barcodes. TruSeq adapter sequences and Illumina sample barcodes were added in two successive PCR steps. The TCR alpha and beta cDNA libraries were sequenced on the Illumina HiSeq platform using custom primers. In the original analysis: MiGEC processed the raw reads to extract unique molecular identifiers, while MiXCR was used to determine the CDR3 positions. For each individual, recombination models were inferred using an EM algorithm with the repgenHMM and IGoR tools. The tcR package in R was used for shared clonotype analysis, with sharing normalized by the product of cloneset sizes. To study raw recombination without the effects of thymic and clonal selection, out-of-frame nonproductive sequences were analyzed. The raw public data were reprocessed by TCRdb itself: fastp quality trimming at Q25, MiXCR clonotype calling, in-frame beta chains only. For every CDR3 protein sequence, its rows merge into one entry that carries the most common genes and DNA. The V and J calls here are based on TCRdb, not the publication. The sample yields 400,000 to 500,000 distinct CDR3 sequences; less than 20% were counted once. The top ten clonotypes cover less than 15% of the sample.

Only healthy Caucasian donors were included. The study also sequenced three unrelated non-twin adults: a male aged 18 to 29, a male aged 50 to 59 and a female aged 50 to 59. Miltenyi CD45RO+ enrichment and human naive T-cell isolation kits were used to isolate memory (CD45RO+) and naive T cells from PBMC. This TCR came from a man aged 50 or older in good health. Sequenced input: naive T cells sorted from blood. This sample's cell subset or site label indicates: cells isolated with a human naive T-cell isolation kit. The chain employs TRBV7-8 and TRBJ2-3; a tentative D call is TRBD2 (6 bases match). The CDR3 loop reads CASSIVASATDPLPSDTQYF. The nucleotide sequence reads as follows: TGTGCCAGCAGCATAGTCGCTAGCGCAACCGACCCCCTACCCTCAGATACGCAGTATTTT.